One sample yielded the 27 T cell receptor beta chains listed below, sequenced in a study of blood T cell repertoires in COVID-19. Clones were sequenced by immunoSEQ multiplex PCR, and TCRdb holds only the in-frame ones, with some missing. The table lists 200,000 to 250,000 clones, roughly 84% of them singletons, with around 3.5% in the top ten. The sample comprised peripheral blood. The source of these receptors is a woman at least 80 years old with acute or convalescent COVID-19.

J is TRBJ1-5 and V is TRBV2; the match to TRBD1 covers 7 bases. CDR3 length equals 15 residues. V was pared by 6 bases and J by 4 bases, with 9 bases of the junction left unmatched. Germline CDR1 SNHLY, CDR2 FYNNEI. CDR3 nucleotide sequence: TGTGCCAGCAGCGTCGACAGGGTCCCTAATCAGCCCCAGCATTTT. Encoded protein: CASSVDRVPNQPQHF. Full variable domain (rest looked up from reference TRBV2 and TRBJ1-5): EPEVTQTPSHQVTQMGQEVILRCVPISNHLYFYWYRQILGQKVEFLVSFYNNEISEKSEIFDDQFSVERPDGSNFTLKIRSTKLEDSAMYFCASSVDRVPNQPQHFGDGTRLSIL.

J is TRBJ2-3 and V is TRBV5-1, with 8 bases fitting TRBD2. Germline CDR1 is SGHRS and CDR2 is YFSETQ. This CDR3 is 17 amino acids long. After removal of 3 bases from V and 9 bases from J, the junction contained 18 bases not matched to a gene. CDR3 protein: CASSSESGGPGRWTQYF. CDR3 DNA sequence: TGCGCCAGCAGCTCAGAAAGCGGGGGACCGGGCCGTTGGACGCAGTATTTT.

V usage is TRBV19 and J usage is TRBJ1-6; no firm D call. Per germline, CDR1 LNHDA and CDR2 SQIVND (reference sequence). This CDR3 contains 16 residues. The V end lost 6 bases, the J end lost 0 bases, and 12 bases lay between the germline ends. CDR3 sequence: CASSETAGSYNSPLHF. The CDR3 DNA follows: TGTGCCAGTAGCGAGACGGCAGGCTCCTATAATTCACCCCTCCACTTT.

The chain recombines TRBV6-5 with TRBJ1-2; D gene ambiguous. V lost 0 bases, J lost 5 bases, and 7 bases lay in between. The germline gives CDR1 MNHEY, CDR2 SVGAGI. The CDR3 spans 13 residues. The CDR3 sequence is CASSYSSSYGYTF. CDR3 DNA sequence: TGTGCCAGCAGTTACTCCAGTTCGTATGGCTACACCTTC.

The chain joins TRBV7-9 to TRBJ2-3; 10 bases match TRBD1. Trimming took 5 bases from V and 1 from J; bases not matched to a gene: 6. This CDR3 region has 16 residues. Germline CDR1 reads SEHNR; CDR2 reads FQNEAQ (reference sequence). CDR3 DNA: TGTGCCAGCAGCAAACGGACAGGGGGGGGCACAGATACGCAGTATTTT. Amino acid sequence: CASSKRTGGGTDTQYF.

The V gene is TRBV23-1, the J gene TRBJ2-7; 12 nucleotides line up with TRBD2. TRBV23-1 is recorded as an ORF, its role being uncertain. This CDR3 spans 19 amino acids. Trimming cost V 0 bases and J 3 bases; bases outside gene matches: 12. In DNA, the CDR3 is TGCGCCAGCAGTCAATCTCCACAGGGGCGGACTAGCGGGGACTACGAGCAGTACTTC. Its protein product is CASSQSPQGRTSGDYEQYF.

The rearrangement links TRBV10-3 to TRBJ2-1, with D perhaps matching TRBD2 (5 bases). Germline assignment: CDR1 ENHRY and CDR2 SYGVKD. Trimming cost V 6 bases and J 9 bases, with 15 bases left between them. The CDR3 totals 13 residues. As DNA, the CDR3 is TGTGCCATCAGGAGGATTAGTGAGGGTGAGCAGTTCTTC. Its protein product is CAIRRISEGEQFF.

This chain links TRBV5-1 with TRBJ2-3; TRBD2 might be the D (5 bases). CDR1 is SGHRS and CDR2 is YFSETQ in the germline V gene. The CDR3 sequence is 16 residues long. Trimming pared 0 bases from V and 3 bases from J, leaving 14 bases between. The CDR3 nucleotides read TGCGCCAGCAGCTTGGAAGGGAGTATGGTAACAGATACGCAGTATTTT. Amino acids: CASSLEGSMVTDTQYF. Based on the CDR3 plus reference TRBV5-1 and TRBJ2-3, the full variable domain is KAGVTQTPRYLIKTRGQQVTLSCSPISGHRSVSWYQQTPGQGLQFLFEYFSETQRNKGNFPGRFSGRQFSNSRSEMNVSTLELGDSALYLCASSLEGSMVTDTQYFGPGTRLTVL.

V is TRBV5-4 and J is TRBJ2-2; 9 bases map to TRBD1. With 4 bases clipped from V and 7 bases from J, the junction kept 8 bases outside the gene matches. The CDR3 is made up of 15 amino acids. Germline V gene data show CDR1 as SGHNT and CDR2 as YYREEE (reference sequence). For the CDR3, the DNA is TGTGCCAGCAGCCCGGGACAGGGTGGGGTCGGGGAGCTGTTTTTT. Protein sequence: CASSPGQGGVGELFF.

The CDR3 reads CASSMGGTSGSYEQYF. The CDR3 DNA reads as TGCGCCAGCAGCATGGGAGGGACTAGCGGTTCCTACGAGCAGTACTTC. The chain combines TRBV5-1 with TRBJ2-7; 11 bases are a match to TRBD2. Germline V CDR1 and CDR2: SGHRS, YFSETQ. The junction had 7 bases not matched to a gene; V was cut back by 4 bases and J by 1 base. The CDR3 runs to 16 residues.

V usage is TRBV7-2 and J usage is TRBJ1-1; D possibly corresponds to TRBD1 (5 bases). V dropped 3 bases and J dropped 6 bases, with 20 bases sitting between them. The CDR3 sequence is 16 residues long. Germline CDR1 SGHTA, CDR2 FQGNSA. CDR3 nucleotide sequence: TGTGCCAGCAGCTTCCCCCAAACGGGGGAGACACCTGAAGCTTTCTTT. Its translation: CASSFPQTGETPEAFF.

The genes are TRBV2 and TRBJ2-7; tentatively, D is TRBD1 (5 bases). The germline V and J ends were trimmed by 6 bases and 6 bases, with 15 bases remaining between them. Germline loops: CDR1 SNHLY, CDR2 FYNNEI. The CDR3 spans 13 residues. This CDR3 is CASRVAGKGEQYF. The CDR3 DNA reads TGTGCCAGCAGAGTGGCAGGGAAAGGCGAGCAGTACTTC.

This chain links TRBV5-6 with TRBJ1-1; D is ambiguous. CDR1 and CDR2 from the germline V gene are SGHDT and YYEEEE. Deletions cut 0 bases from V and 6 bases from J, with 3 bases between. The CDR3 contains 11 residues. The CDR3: CASSLAAEAFF. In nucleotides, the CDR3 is TGTGCCAGCAGCTTGGCCGCTGAAGCTTTCTTT.

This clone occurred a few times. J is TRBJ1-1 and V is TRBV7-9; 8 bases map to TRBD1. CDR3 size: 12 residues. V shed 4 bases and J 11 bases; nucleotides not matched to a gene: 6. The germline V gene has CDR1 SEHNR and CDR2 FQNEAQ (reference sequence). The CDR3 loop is CASSSDRDRAFF. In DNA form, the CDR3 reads TGTGCCAGCAGCTCGGACAGGGATCGGGCTTTCTTT.

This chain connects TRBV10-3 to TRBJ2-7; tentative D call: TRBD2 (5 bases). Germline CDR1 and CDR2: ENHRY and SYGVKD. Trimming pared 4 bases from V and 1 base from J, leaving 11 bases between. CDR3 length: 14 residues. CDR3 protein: CAISAQRSSYEQYF. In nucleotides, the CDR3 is TGTGCCATCAGTGCCCAGCGGTCGTCCTACGAGCAGTACTTC.

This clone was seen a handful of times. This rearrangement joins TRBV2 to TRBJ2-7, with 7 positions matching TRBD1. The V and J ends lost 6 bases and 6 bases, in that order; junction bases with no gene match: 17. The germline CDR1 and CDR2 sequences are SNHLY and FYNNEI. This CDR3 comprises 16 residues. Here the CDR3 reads CASSSSKNRGEGEQYF. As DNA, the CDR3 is TGTGCCAGCAGCTCTTCTAAAAACAGGGGAGAGGGCGAGCAGTACTTC.

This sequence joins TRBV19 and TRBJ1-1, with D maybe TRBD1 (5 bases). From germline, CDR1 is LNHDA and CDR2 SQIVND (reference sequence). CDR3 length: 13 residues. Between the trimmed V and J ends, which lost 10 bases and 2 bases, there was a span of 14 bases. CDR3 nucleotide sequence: TGTGCCACACAAAACACAGGTAACACTGAAGCTTTCTTT. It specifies CATQNTGNTEAFF. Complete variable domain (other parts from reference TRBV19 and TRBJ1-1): DGGITQSPKYLFRKEGQNVTLSCEQNLNHDAMYWYRQDPGQGLRLIYYSQIVNDFQKGDIAEGYSVSREKKESFPLTVTSAQKNPTAFYLCATQNTGNTEAFFGQGTRLTVV.

The CDR3 is CASSPRGGTGNMNEQFF. The CDR3 coding sequence is TGTGCCAGCAGCCCTCGGGGTGGGACAGGGAATATGAATGAGCAGTTCTTC. This chain uses TRBV7-9 with TRBJ2-1, with TRBD1 matching over 9 bases. V lost 5 bases to trimming and J lost 7 bases; unmatched junction nucleotides: 15. Germline assignment: CDR1 SEHNR and CDR2 FQNEAQ (reference sequence). This CDR3 spans 17 amino acids.

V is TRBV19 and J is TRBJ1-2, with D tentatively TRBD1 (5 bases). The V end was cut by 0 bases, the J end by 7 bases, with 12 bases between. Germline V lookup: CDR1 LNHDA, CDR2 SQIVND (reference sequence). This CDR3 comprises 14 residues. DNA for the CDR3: TGTGCCAGTAGTATAGACCGGGGGAGCCTTGGCTACACCTTC. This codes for CASSIDRGSLGYTF. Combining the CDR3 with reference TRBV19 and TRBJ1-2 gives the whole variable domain DGGITQSPKYLFRKEGQNVTLSCEQNLNHDAMYWYRQDPGQGLRLIYYSQIVNDFQKGDIAEGYSVSREKKESFPLTVTSAQKNPTAFYLCASSIDRGSLGYTFGSGTRLTVV.

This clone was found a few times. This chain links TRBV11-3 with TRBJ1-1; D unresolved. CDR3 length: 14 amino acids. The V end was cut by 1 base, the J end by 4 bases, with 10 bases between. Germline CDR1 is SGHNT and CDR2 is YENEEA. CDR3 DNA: TGTGCCAGCAGCTTAGCCAGGTTGGGCACTGAAGCTTTCTTT. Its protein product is CASSLARLGTEAFF.

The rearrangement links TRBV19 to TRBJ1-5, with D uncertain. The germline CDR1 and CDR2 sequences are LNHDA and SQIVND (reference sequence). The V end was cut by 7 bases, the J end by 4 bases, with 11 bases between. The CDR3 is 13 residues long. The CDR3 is CASTIDRNQPQHF. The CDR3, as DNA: TGTGCCAGTACCATAGACCGGAATCAGCCCCAGCATTTT. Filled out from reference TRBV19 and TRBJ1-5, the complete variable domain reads DGGITQSPKYLFRKEGQNVTLSCEQNLNHDAMYWYRQDPGQGLRLIYYSQIVNDFQKGDIAEGYSVSREKKESFPLTVTSAQKNPTAFYLCASTIDRNQPQHFGDGTRLSIL.

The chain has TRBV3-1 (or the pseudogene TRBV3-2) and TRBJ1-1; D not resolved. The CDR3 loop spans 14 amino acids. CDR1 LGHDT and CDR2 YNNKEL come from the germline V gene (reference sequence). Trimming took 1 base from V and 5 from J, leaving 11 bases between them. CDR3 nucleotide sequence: TGTGCCAGCAGCCAAGGTCGGAGCCGTACTGAAGCTTTCTTT. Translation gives CASSQGRSRTEAFF.

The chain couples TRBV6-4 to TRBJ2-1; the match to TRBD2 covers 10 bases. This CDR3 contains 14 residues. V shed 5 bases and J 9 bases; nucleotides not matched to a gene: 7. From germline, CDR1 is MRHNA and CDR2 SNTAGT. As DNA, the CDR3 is TGTGCCAGCAGTTCCAGCGGGGGGGCCGGTGAGCAGTTCTTC. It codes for CASSSSGGAGEQFF.

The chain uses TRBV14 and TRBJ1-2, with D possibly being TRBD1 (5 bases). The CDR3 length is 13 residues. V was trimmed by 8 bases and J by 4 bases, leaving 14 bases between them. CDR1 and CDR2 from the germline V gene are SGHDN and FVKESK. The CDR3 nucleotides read TGTGCCAGCTCCCGGGGGGTTGGCTATGGCTACACCTTC. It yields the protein CASSRGVGYGYTF.

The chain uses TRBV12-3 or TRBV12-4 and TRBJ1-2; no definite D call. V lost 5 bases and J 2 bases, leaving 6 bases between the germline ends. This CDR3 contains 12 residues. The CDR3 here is CASSRGNYGYTF. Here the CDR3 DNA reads TGTGCCAGCAGTCGCGGAAACTATGGCTACACCTTC.

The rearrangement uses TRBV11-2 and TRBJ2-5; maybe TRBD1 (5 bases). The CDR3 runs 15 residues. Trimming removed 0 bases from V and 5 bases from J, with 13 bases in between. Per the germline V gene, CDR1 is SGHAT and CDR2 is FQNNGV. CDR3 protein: CASSLDGQRRETQYF. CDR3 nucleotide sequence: TGTGCCAGCAGCTTAGACGGACAAAGGCGGGAGACCCAGTACTTC.

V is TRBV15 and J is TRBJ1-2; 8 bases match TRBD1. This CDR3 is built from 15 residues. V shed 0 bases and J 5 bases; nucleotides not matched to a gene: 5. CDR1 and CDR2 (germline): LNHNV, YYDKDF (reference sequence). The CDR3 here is CATSRDGDRRYGYTF. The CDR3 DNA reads TGTGCCACCAGCAGAGATGGGGACAGGAGATATGGCTACACCTTC.